This T cell receptor (beta chain) was captured by sequencing in a study of blood T cell repertoires in COVID-19. Study summary: Sites in the United States, Italy and Spain provided acute and convalescent COVID-19 samples.

The germline V gene has CDR1 LNHDA and CDR2 SQIVND (reference sequence). V was pared by 5 bases and J by 3 bases, with 6 bases of the junction left unmatched. The CDR3 is made up of 14 amino acids. Using immunoSEQ multiplex PCR, the repertoire was profiled, and TCRdb retains in-frame clones only, with some absent. Among approximately 130,000 clones listed, more than 75% were seen once. Material for sequencing was peripheral blood. This receptor was obtained from a man aged 45-60 years with active COVID-19. The chain uses TRBV19 and TRBJ2-7; 8 bases agree with TRBD1. This CDR3 is CASSGSGQGYEQYF. In DNA, the CDR3 is TGTGCCAGTAGTGGCTCCGGACAGGGCTACGAGCAGTACTTC.